Below, 26 T cell receptor beta chains from the same sample are listed, as sequenced in a study of OX40 agonist ivuxolimab in advanced cancers. This table comes from immunoSEQ multiplex PCR, and its TCRdb copy is limited to in-frame clones, with some not included. In the table there are 35,000 to 40,000 clones, approximately 82% of which are singletons. Sequenced here: CD4+ or CD8+ T cells sorted from blood, sampled in a trial of the OX40 agonist ivuxolimab. These TCRs come from an adult with an advanced solid tumor such as melanoma, head and neck, liver or kidney cancer.

V is TRBV29-1 and J is TRBJ2-3; D uncertain. The CDR3 has 11 residues. Trimming removed 8 bases from V and 6 bases from J, with 12 bases in between. Germline V gene lookup returns CDR1 SQVTM and CDR2 ANQGSEA. The CDR3 region has the DNA TGCAGCTATACGGGTCTGGATACGCAGTATTTT. Protein product: CSYTGLDTQYF.

The chain recombines TRBV6-1 with TRBJ1-2; TRBD1 agrees at 9 bases. The CDR3 is made up of 13 amino acids. V lost 6 bases to trimming and J lost 3 bases; unmatched junction nucleotides: 2. The germline V gene encodes CDR1 MNHNS and CDR2 SASEGT. The CDR3 bases are TGTGCCAGCAGGGGACAGGGATACTATGGCTACACCTTC. Translated: CASRGQGYYGYTF.

This chain joins TRBV11-3 and TRBJ1-1; D gene unclear. CDR3 length: 13 amino acids. The germline CDR1 and CDR2 sequences are SGHNT and YENEEA. The V and J ends lost 4 bases and 3 bases respectively, with 9 bases between them. The CDR3 sequence: CASSSMPDTEAFF. CDR3 nucleotides: TGTGCCAGCAGCTCAATGCCCGACACTGAAGCTTTCTTT.

The V call is TRBV28, the J call TRBJ2-7; D unclear. The CDR3 has 13 residues. V was clipped by 6 bases and J by 7 bases, with 16 bases between them. CDR1 MDHEN and CDR2 SYDVKM come from the germline V gene. The CDR3 sequence is CASRTSNPGEQYF. The CDR3 DNA is TGTGCCAGCAGAACAAGCAACCCTGGGGAGCAGTACTTC.

V is TRBV2 and J is TRBJ2-5; TRBD2 agrees at 7 bases. V trimming: 7 bases; J trimming: 1 base; junction bases outside the gene matches: 3. Germline loops: CDR1 SNHLY, CDR2 FYNNEI. This CDR3 is 13 amino acids long. The CDR3 DNA reads as TGTGCCAGCAATGGGGGGGTCCAAGAGACCCAGTACTTC. Protein: CASNGGVQETQYF.

The CDR3 nucleotides are TGTGCCAGCAGTTACTCGAGTTCCAGGGGGCCCGGGGAGCTGTTTTTT. Its translation is CASSYSSSRGPGELFF. V usage is TRBV6-6 and J usage is TRBJ2-2; 8 bases align to TRBD1. Germline-derived CDR1 and CDR2 are MNHNY and SVGAGI (reference sequence). V trimming: 0 bases; J trimming: 6 bases; junction bases outside the gene matches: 6. This CDR3 has 16 residues.

The V call is TRBV9, the J call TRBJ2-2; the D is unclear. CDR1 and CDR2 from the germline V gene are SGDLS and YYNGEE. The CDR3 totals 13 residues. V was shortened by 5 bases and J by 7 bases, with 12 bases between the two germline ends. The CDR3 nucleotides read TGTGCCAGCAGGGAAGGATCCGTCGGGGAGCTGTTTTTT. Translated: CASREGSVGELFF.

The rearrangement joins TRBV18 to TRBJ2-7; 12 bases match TRBD1. The CDR3 loop spans 14 amino acids. The germline CDR1 and CDR2 sequences are KGHSH and LQKENI. After removal of 3 bases from V and 7 bases from J, the junction contained 4 bases not matched to a gene. The CDR3 sequence: CASSPGQGAGEQYF. DNA of the CDR3: TGTGCCAGCTCACCGGGACAGGGGGCGGGGGAGCAGTACTTC. Full variable domain (remainder filled in from reference TRBV18 and TRBJ2-7): NAGVMQNPRHLVRRRGQEARLRCSPMKGHSHVYWYRQLPEEGLKFMVYLQKENIIDESGMPKERFSAEFPKEGPSILRIQQVVRGDSAAYFCASSPGQGAGEQYFGPGTRLTVT.

The gene calls are TRBV5-4 and TRBJ2-5, with D unclear. The V end lost 0 bases, the J end lost 2 bases, and 8 bases lay between the germline ends. Germline-derived CDR1 and CDR2 are SGHNT and YYREEE (reference sequence). This CDR3 comprises 14 residues. As DNA, the CDR3 is TGTGCCAGCAGCTTGGGGCCTGGGCAAGAGACCCAGTACTTC. It encodes CASSLGPGQETQYF.

The chain employs TRBV19 and TRBJ2-1; the match to TRBD2 covers 7 bases. The V gene end was trimmed by 7 bases and the J gene end by 15 bases; junction bases not matched to a gene: 18. Germline V CDR1 and CDR2: LNHDA, SQIVND (reference sequence). CDR3 size: 14 residues. CDR3 in DNA: TGTGCCAGTAATATTAAAGATCGCGCGGGAGATATGTTCTTC. Translation gives CASNIKDRAGDMFF.

V and J are TRBV29-1 and TRBJ2-5, with D tentatively TRBD1 (6 bases). This CDR3 comprises 15 residues. The ends were cut back, 6 bases at V and 5 bases at J, with 22 bases in the middle. CDR1 and CDR2 from the germline V gene are SQVTM and ANQGSEA. CDR3 in DNA: TGCAGCGTCGTTGGAGGTTACAGGGCCCAGGAGACCCAGTACTTC. Its protein product is CSVVGGYRAQETQYF.

This chain uses TRBV11-2 with TRBJ1-1, with 10 bases lining up with TRBD1. The CDR3 runs to 19 residues. After removal of 3 bases from V and 0 bases from J, the junction contained 13 bases not matched to a gene. Per the germline V gene, CDR1 is SGHAT and CDR2 is FQNNGV. CDR3 region: CASSFGWTGGFSMNTEAFF. The CDR3 coding sequence is TGTGCCAGCAGCTTCGGATGGACAGGGGGTTTTAGTATGAACACTGAAGCTTTCTTT. The complete variable domain, with remaining parts taken from reference TRBV11-2 and TRBJ1-1, reads EAGVAQSPRYKIIEKRQSVAFWCNPISGHATLYWYQQILGQGPKLLIQFQNNGVVDDSQLPKDRFSAERLKGVDSTLKIQPAKLEDSAVYLCASSFGWTGGFSMNTEAFFGQGTRLTVV.

The count of this clone is one. This chain links TRBV7-9 with TRBJ2-2, with 10 bases that match TRBD2. CDR1 and CDR2 (germline): SEHNR, FQNEAQ (reference sequence). Trimming at V came to 3 bases and at J to 0 bases, leaving 1 base not matched to a gene. The CDR3 is 16 amino acids. In DNA form, the CDR3 reads TGTGCCAGCAGCTTCAGCGGGGGGGCGAACACCGGGGAGCTGTTTTTT. Translated, it gives CASSFSGGANTGELFF.

The chain employs TRBV19 and TRBJ1-5; the D is unclear. Germline V gives CDR1 LNHDA, CDR2 SQIVND (reference sequence). This CDR3 is 12 amino acids long. The V gene lost 6 bases and the J gene lost 0 bases, with 3 bases spanning the gap. The CDR3 DNA is TGTGCCAGTAGCTTTAGCAATCAGCCCCAGCATTTT. This gives the protein CASSFSNQPQHF.

The rearrangement joins TRBV5-6 to TRBJ2-5, with 11 bases fitting TRBD1. Germline V gives CDR1 SGHDT, CDR2 YYEEEE. V shed 5 bases, J shed 4 bases, and the junction held 7 bases outside the gene matches. This CDR3 contains 15 residues. The CDR3 DNA reads as TGTGCCAGCAGTCTGCCGGGACAGGGGGGAGAGACCCAGTACTTC. It encodes CASSLPGQGGETQYF. The full variable domain, its missing parts supplied by reference TRBV5-6 and TRBJ2-5, is DAGVTQSPTHLIKTRGQQVTLRCSPKSGHDTVSWYQQALGQGPQFIFQYYEEEERQRGNFPDRFSGHQFPNYSSELNVNALLLGDSALYLCASSLPGQGGETQYFGPGTRLLVL.

This clone has just a few counts. The V gene is TRBV19, the J gene TRBJ1-1; no clear D gene. The CDR3 covers 13 residues. Trimming took off 4 bases at V and 4 bases at J, with 10 bases between the two ends. Germline V gene sequence: CDR1 LNHDA, CDR2 SQIVND (reference sequence). CDR3 amino acids: CASSRRGITEAFF. DNA of the CDR3: TGTGCCAGTAGTAGGCGCGGAATCACTGAAGCTTTCTTT.

The gene calls are TRBV20-1 and TRBJ1-2, with D unclear. CDR3 length: 10 amino acids. CDR1 is DFQATT and CDR2 is SNEGSKA in the germline V gene (reference sequence). V was cut by 8 bases and J by 4 bases, with 8 bases left in between. CDR3 in amino acids: CSHEGYGYTF. CDR3 nucleotides: TGCAGTCACGAAGGCTATGGCTACACCTTC.

This clone qualifies as medium-sized (0.01 to 0.1%). This sequence joins TRBV5-6 and TRBJ1-2; possible D gene TRBD1, 6 bases. The CDR3 has 13 amino acids. V lost 3 bases, J lost 6 bases, and 12 bases lay in between. The germline gives CDR1 SGHDT, CDR2 YYEEEE. The CDR3 DNA reads TGTGCCAGCAGCTCCACAGGGTTAGATGGCTACACCTTC. This encodes CASSSTGLDGYTF. The variable domain in full, with the rest retrieved from reference TRBV5-6 and TRBJ1-2, is DAGVTQSPTHLIKTRGQQVTLRCSPKSGHDTVSWYQQALGQGPQFIFQYYEEEERQRGNFPDRFSGHQFPNYSSELNVNALLLGDSALYLCASSSTGLDGYTFGSGTRLTVV.

Only one count was recorded for this clone. The CDR3 is CASSFRETNTIYF. The CDR3 DNA sequence: TGTGCCAGCAGCTTTCGAGAGACAAACACCATATATTTT. The V gene is TRBV7-9, the J gene TRBJ1-3; the D is unclear. The V gene's germline CDR1 is SEHNR and CDR2 FQNEAQ (reference sequence). The CDR3 consists of 13 residues. The ends were cut back, 3 bases at V and 6 bases at J, with 9 bases in the middle.

This clone was detected once. The chain recombines TRBV11-2 with TRBJ2-7; 7 bases match TRBD2. The CDR3 spans 16 residues. Germline loops: CDR1 SGHAT, CDR2 FQNNGV. Germline trimming cut 2 bases from V and 3 bases from J; bases unmatched to any gene: 10. The CDR3 DNA sequence: TGTGCCAGCAGCTTAAATTCTCGACTAGCTCTCTACGAGCAGTACTTC. Amino acids: CASSLNSRLALYEQYF.

The chain couples TRBV28 to TRBJ2-7, with D possibly being TRBD2 (5 bases). Germline-derived CDR1 and CDR2 are MDHEN and SYDVKM. The CDR3 contains 13 residues. Trimming stripped 8 bases from V and 6 bases from J, with 17 bases between. DNA of the CDR3: TGTGCCAGCTTGGTTATTCGGGGTTCCGAGCAGTACTTC. Translation gives CASLVIRGSEQYF.

The DNA of the CDR3 is TGTGCCAGCAGGAAGATACAGGGGAGTAATTACAATGAGCAGTTCTTC. This gives the protein CASRKIQGSNYNEQFF. This rearrangement joins TRBV11-2 to TRBJ2-1, with 7 bases identical to TRBD1. The CDR3 has 16 residues. V lost 6 bases, J lost 4 bases, and 12 bases stayed unmatched. The V gene's germline CDR1 is SGHAT and CDR2 FQNNGV.

The chain uses TRBV6-1 and TRBJ1-2, with D possibly being TRBD1 (6 bases). The CDR3 spans 14 residues. V was trimmed by 4 bases and J by 0 bases, leaving 9 bases between them. CDR1 is MNHNS and CDR2 is SASEGT in the germline V gene. This CDR3 is CASSVGTTNYGYTF. DNA of the CDR3: TGTGCCAGCAGTGTCGGGACAACTAACTATGGCTACACCTTC.

V is TRBV6-1 and J is TRBJ2-7; D may be TRBD1 or TRBD2 (5 bases each). Per the germline V gene, CDR1 is MNHNS and CDR2 is SASEGT. V was shortened by 6 bases and J by 3 bases, with 18 bases between the two germline ends. This CDR3 is 15 amino acids long. The CDR3 sequence: CASRLSGLMFYEQYF. In DNA form, the CDR3 reads TGTGCCAGCAGACTATCGGGGCTAATGTTCTACGAGCAGTACTTC.

This clone was counted only a few times. This chain joins TRBV28 and TRBJ2-7; 7 bases agree with TRBD2. The germline V gene has CDR1 MDHEN and CDR2 SYDVKM. CDR3 size: 16 residues. The V and J ends lost 0 bases and 1 base, in that order; junction bases with no gene match: 6. CDR3 coding DNA: TGTGCCAGCAGTTTATGGTCGGGAGGCGGATCCTACGAGCAGTACTTC. It specifies CASSLWSGGGSYEQYF.

The chain is built from TRBV7-6 and TRBJ2-2; TRBD2 aligns across 7 bases. CDR1 and CDR2 from the germline V gene are SGHVS and FNYEAQ. V lost 1 base to trimming and J lost 5 bases; unmatched junction nucleotides: 4. The CDR3 totals 15 residues. CDR3 coding DNA: TGTGCCAGCAGCTTAGGCGCGGGAGTTACCGGGGAGCTGTTTTTT. The encoded protein is CASSLGAGVTGELFF. Complete variable domain (other parts from reference TRBV7-6 and TRBJ2-2): GAGVSQSPRYKVTKRGQDVALRCDPISGHVSLYWYRQALGQGPEFLTYFNYEAQQDKSGLPNDRFSAERPEGSISTLTIQRTEQRDSAMYRCASSLGAGVTGELFFGEGSRLTVL.